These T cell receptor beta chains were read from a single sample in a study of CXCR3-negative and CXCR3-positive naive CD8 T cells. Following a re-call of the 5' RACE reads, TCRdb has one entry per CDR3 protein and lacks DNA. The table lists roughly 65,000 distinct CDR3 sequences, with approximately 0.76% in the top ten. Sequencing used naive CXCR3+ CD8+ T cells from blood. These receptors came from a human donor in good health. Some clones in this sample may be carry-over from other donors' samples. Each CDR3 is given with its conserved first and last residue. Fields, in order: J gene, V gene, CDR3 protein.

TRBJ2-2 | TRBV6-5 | CASSYSVTGELFF
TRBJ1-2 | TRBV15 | CATSRDEGVTFGYTF
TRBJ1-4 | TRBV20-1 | CSARSPRDSTNEKLFF
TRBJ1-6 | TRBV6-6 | CASSTTTFDGLSHF
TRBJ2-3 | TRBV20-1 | CSARDDWLGGAGDTQYF
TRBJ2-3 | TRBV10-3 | CAIRTLDRGTDTQYF
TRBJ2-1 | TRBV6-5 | CASSYFASGSNEQFF
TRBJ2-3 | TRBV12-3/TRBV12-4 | CASSSAGQVSYF
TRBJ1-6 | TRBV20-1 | CSAREKGSTALSPLHF
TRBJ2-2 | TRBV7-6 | CASSYAQGAANTGELFF
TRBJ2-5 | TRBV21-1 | CASSKAVLRQWETQYF
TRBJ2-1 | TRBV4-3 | CASSQDRSSSYNEQFF
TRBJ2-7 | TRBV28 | CASSPISGQGTSYEQYF
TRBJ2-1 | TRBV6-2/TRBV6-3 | CASSLTVNEQFF
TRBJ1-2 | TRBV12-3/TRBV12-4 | CASRDSGGGYTF
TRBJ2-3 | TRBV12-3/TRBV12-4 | CAISGSSGGATDTQYF
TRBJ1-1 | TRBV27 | CASSIGGGTEAFF
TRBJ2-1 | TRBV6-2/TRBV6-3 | CASSLDVSSYSEQFF
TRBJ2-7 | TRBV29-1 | CSVESGWLGEQYF
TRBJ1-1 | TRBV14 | CASSQEQGAPTEAFF
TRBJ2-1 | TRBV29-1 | CSVPKGNEQFF
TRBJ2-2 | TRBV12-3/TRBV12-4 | CASSPDLGDRELFF
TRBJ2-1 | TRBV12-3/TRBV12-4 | CASSLVGSGAYNEQFF
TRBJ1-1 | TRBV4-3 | CASSQGQRNTEAFF
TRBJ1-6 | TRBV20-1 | CSASLGVPGPNSPLHF
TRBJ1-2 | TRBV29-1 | CSVEDWDVQGAPGYTF
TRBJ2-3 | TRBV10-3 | CAISDLAGMVPDTQYF
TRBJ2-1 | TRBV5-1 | CASSLESPGTREYNEQFF
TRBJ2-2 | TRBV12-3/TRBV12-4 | CASSDTGYTGELFF
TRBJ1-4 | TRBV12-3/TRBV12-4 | CASNDGATNEKLFF
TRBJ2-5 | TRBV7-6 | CASSLESWLGGRETQYF
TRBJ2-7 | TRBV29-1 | CSVVLRDTYSYEQYF
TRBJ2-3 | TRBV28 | CASSEYAGPWTDTQYF
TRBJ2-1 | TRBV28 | CATEGPTEIYNEQFF
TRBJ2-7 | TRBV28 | CASSPSDRIRDEQYF
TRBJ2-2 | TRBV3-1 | CASSQPGTGELFF
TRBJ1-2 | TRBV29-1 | CSVEDQEIYGYTF
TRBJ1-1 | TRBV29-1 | CSVQTGTTEAFF
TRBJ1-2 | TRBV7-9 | CASSGSGTDENYGYTF
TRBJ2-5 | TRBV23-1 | CASRAVGETQYF
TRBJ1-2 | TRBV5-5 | CASSLAWGMVYGYTF
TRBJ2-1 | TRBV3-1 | CASSQVSGGPGLAGASSYNEQFF
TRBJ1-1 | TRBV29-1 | CSVEDYRSITEAFF
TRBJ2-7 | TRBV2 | CASNGQGAREQYF
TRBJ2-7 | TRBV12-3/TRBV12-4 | CASTLQVGYEQYF
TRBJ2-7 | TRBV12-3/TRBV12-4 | CASSSARGEQYF
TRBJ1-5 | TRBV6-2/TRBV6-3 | CASSYSTGTGPYQPQHF
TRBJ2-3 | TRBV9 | CASSVEPGGSTDTQYF
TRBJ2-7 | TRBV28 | CASSPSYPENDF
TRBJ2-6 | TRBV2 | CATNSRANVLTF
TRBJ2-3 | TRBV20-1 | CSARGTLTTTTSTDTQYF
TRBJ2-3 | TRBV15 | CATTKWDRGTDTQYF
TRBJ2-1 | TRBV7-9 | CASSLMTSVSYNEQFF